This TCR beta chain derives from a study of T cell responses to AZD1222 COVID-19 vaccine. Across the study: Analyses pooled second doses at about 4 or about 12 weeks. Findings of the study overall: Most donors were white British and more were female, and clonal diversity was possibly underestimated. Across the whole spike, CD4 TCRs peaked at regions 160-218 and 743-854.

Method: immunoSEQ multiplex PCR; TCRdb's copy keeps in-frame clones and lacks some. The sample holds about 55,000 clones, about 90% seen once. Comment on this clone: Its target is unknown.

The CDR3 contains 20 residues. Germline V gives CDR1 SGHRS, CDR2 YFSETQ. J lost 3 bases, V lost 3 bases, and 22 bases had no gene match. The chain combines TRBV5-1 with TRBJ2-7; 9 positions agree with TRBD1. This clonotype was obtained from an adult in good health. The sequencing used peripheral blood, collected on day 0 of AZD1222 vaccination. This CDR3 reads CASSWEQQGAPDKLYYEQYF. CDR3 nucleotide sequence: TGCGCCAGCAGCTGGGAACAACAGGGGGCACCCGACAAACTCTACTACGAGCAGTACTTC.